The clone carrying this T cell receptor (beta chain) has only a few counts. The data stem from a study of blood T cell repertoires in COVID-19. Trimming stripped 4 bases from V and 4 bases from J, with 10 bases between. In germline, CDR1 is SEHNR, CDR2 FQNEAQ (reference sequence). The CDR3 length is 13 residues. This table comes from immunoSEQ multiplex PCR, and its TCRdb copy is limited to in-frame clones, with some not included. The table records around 75,000 clones, 88% of them present only once. This TCR was sampled from a human donor in a cohort sampled during active COVID-19. V usage is TRBV7-9 and J usage is TRBJ1-2, with D possibly being TRBD1 (6 bases). Sequenced sample: peripheral blood. CDR3 region: CASSSRGGYGYTF. The CDR3 DNA follows: TGTGCCAGCAGCTCCAGGGGTGGCTATGGCTACACCTTC.